The present T cell receptor beta chain was sequenced within a study of T cell repertoires in cytomegalovirus infection. Study in general: Indicated by public TCR beta signatures were CMV infection and matching HLA type. Study-wide results and limits: Predominance within the ex vivo response was attributable to HLA-C-restricted CMV-specific TCR beta clonotypes. Identification of carriers of CMV plus the relevant HLA was achieved through cumulative public TCR beta family frequency.

The CDR3 has 15 residues. Deletions cut 7 bases from V and 2 bases from J, with 12 bases between. CDR1 MDHEN and CDR2 SYDVKM come from the germline V gene. Each CDR3 protein gets one entry after TCRdb re-called the reads with MiXCR. Of about 310,000 distinct CDR3 sequences in the sample, around a sixth were seen once. A note on this clonotype: Its specificity is unknown.

J is TRBJ2-6 and V is TRBV28, with D tentatively TRBD1 or TRBD2 (6 bases each). Specimen: PBMCs. This TCR came from a human donor in good health (CMV status not recorded). Some clones in this sample may be carry-over from other donors' samples. CDR3 region: CASKGGFAGANVLTF. The CDR3 DNA sequence: TGTGCCAGCAAAGGGGGGTTTGCTGGGGCCAACGTCCTGACTTTC.